The entry that follows covers one T cell receptor beta chain sequence. Its antigen is currently not known. No base-level quality is on record; no much larger clone is a single base apart. This sample is part of a study of shared clonotypes between healthy human individuals (TCRdb year 2020). Describing the broader study: Three men and a couple of women, aged 18 to 49 years, made up the cohort. Each donor's leukapheresis produced roughly between roughly 0.9 and 8.9 billion PBMCs. The study deeply sequenced blood TCR repertoires of about 5 healthy adults to estimate repertoire size and the extent of clonotype sharing between individuals. For each donor, CD4 naive and CD4 memory were each given three plates, CD8 naive was given two plates, and CD8 memory was given one plate. To increase sequencing depth and limit assay-specific biases, TCR repertoire library preparation and sequencing were carried out by different laboratories using diverse techniques. General conclusions and limits of the study: Compared with non-shared clonotypes, clonotypes shared by all four sorted-subset donors had higher generation probabilities. Because the study included a small number of donors, the genetic and exposure-history diversity represented was limited. Even with the large sequencing depth, rarefaction of the sorted-subset datasets indicated that sequencing was incomplete. Sampling was restricted to blood, and TCR repertoires in tissue are likely to differ from TCR repertoires in blood. Naive subsets generally had larger estimated clonotype richness than memory subsets did. Around 5% of naive CD4, 3.5% of naive CD8, roughly 2.4% of memory CD4, and roughly 0.4% of memory CD8 clonotypes were shared across a few donors. Pairwise subsampling indicated that sequencing depth was expected to affect the degree of clonotype sharing among donors.

CD8 naive samples were CD45RO-negative cells positively selected for CCR7, giving a CD45RA+CCR7+ population that excluded TemRA cells. Donors were healthy HIV-negative adults with no recently reported acute infections or vaccinations. Only Caucasian adults living in Nashville, Tennessee, USA were represented among the donors. Blood was collected by leukapheresis, and PBMCs were isolated by Ficoll-Histopaque density gradient centrifugation and then cryopreserved in liquid nitrogen vapor phase. Purity and quantity of every magnetically sorted T cell population were checked by analytical flow cytometry. From each sorted fraction, genomic DNA was isolated and quantified by UV absorbance on a Nanodrop 2000c. CDR1 and CDR2 are read off the germline V gene as SGHAT and FQNNGV. The CDR3 covers 12 residues, taking in both the cysteine and the phenylalanine. Only CDR3 DNA remains: 36 bases, in frame from the first base. The junction shows trimming of 5 bases on V and 4 bases on J, plus 9 bases between the germline ends.

TCR CDR3 regions were amplified from genomic DNA by multiplex PCR using the deep immunoSEQ assay. Extracted genomic DNA from each cell subset was distributed evenly across all wells of several immunoSEQ 96-well plates, and each plate was treated as a replicate. Each replicate PCR for sorted subsets received around 0.2 ug genomic DNA, equal to tens of thousands of T cell genomes. Purified libraries were quantified with a Qubit 3.0 fluorometer, sized on a Bioanalyzer 2100, and re-quantified with the KAPA Library Quantification kit. Every immunoSEQ 96-well plate was sequenced on a separate single-read 150-cycle Illumina NextSeq 550 flow cell. Turning to the authors' computational methods: Because the immunoSEQ output included only junctional sequences and no quality scores, the filtering could not be the same as the filtering used for full-length reads. Sequences were annotated with PyIR, a Python wrapper for IgBLAST v1.9, using IMGT germline references to assign V/J genes and CDR3. Reads were removed for weak V/J assignments (E-value above 1e-6), missing CDR3, stop codons, out-of-frame junctions, or ambiguous translated residues. V3J clonotypes were defined as sequences sharing the same inferred V gene, J gene, and CDR3 amino acid sequence. To compute the percentage overlap between repertoires, the number of shared unique clonotypes was divided by the size of the smaller repertoire. RTK rarefaction, the Chao1 estimator, and Recon v2.1 estimates of unobserved clonotypes were used to assess repertoire richness. OLGA was used to compute generation probabilities for all TCRbeta clonotypes that the gDNA method yielded from several donors. The source is immuneACCESS, and TCRdb retained only in-frame sequences with V and J called. Part of the clones is not carried over; for the studies checked, unresolved V genes explain less than half of this, and the remainder is unexplained. V and J calls and clone size are as listed in that table; D and trimming were resolved from the DNA. The sample contains about 1.9 million clones, roughly 95% of them found a single time. The ten largest clones take up about 1.6% of the sample.

The clonotype comes from a man younger than 35 in good health. Some clones in this sample may be carry-over from other donors' samples. The sequence joins TRBV11-2 to TRBJ2-7; the D gene is not confidently resolved. The sequenced sample consisted of naive CD8+ T cells from PBMCs. The sample's cell subset or site label, decoded: CD45RA+CCR7+. The DNA sequence reads TGTGCCAGCAGCCACGGCCCTTACGAGCAGTACTTC. This codes for CASSHGPYEQYF.